This TCR beta chain was retrieved from a study of blood T cells in healthy people across ages. Study-wide results and caveats: Higher diversity, along with more naive CD4+ cells, distinguished long-lived donors from aged donors. The donors' CMV status was not determined, possibly confounding changes in expanded clonotypes.

About this clonotype itself: Its antigen remains unknown.

The trim removed 3 bases at V and 4 bases at J, leaving 9 bases unmatched. CDR1 and CDR2 (germline): MDHEN, SYDVKM. This CDR3 contains 16 residues. The authors ran a second PCR of roughly 6 to 12 cycles using a sample-barcoded 5' primer and a J-beta primer mix. Every sample returned 2.5 million or more CDR3-containing paired-end reads. A single record per CDR3 protein comes from TCRdb applying MiXCR to the 5' RACE reads. This sample has over 1,500,000 distinct CDR3 sequences; around 48% occur once, and the top ten carry less than 2.5%. The sequencing input was blood. This receptor was obtained from a woman in her 40s in good health. The gene calls are TRBV28 and TRBJ2-1; the match to TRBD1 covers 7 bases. The CDR3 bases are TGTGCCAGCAGTTTGGCAGATGAGGACAGGTACAATGAGCAGTTCTTC. This gives the protein CASSLADEDRYNEQFF.